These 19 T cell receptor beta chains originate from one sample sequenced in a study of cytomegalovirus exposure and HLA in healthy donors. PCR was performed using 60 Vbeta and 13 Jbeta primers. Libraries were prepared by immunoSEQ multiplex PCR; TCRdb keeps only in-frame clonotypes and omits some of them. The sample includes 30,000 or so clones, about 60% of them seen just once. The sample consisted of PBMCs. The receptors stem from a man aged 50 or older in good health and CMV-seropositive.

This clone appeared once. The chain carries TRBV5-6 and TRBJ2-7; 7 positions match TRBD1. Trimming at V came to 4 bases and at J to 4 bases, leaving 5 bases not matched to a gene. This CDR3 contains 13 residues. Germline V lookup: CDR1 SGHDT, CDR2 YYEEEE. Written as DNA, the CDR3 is TGTGCCAGCAGCGGGGACAGCCCATACGAGCAGTACTTC. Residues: CASSGDSPYEQYF.

CDR3 DNA: TGTGCCAGCAGCTTAGGCGCGCGGGGGAACCAGCATTTT. Residues: CASSLGARGNQHF. The chain is built from TRBV13 and TRBJ1-5, with a possible D match to TRBD1 (5 bases). The CDR3 extends over 13 amino acids. Germline V gene data show CDR1 as PRHDT and CDR2 as FYEKMQ (reference sequence). The germline V and J ends were trimmed by 0 bases and 12 bases, with 12 bases remaining between them.

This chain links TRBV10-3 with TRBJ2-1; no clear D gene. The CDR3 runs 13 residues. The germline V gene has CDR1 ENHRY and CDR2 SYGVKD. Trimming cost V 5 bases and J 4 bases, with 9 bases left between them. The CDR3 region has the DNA TGTGCCATCAGTAGTGACGGGTACAATGAGCAGTTCTTC. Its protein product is CAISSDGYNEQFF.

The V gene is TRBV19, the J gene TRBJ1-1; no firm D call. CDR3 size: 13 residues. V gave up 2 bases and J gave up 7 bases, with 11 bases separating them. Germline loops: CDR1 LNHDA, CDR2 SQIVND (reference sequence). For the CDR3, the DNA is TGTGCCAGTAGTATATTGGCAGGAGGTGAAGCTTTCTTT. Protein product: CASSILAGGEAFF. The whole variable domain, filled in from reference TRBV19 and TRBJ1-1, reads DGGITQSPKYLFRKEGQNVTLSCEQNLNHDAMYWYRQDPGQGLRLIYYSQIVNDFQKGDIAEGYSVSREKKESFPLTVTSAQKNPTAFYLCASSILAGGEAFFGQGTRLTVV.

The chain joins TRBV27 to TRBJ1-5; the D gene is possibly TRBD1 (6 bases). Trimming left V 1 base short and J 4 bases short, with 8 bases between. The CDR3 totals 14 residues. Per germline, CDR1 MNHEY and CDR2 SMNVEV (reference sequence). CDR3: CASSLFRGNQPQHF. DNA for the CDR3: TGTGCCAGCAGTTTATTCAGGGGTAATCAGCCCCAGCATTTT.

The CDR3 region is CASSGRTEAFF. CDR3 DNA: TGTGCCAGCAGTGGTCGCACTGAAGCTTTCTTT. The chain carries TRBV6-1 and TRBJ1-1; D gene uncertain. The CDR3 extends over 11 amino acids. Deletions cut 4 bases from V and 4 bases from J, with 4 bases between. Germline V gives CDR1 MNHNS, CDR2 SASEGT.

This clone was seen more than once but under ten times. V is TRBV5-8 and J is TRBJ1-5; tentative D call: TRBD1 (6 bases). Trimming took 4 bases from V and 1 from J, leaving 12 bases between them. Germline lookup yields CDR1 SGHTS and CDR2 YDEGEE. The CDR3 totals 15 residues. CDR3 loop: CASSLGTTSNQPQHF. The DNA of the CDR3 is TGTGCCAGCAGCCTCGGGACAACGAGCAATCAGCCCCAGCATTTT. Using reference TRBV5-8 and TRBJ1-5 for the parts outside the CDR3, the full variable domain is EAGVTQSPTHLIKTRGQQATLRCSPISGHTSVYWYQQALGLGLQFLLWYDEGEERNRGNFPPRFSGRQFPNYSSELNVNALELEDSALYLCASSLGTTSNQPQHFGDGTRLSIL.

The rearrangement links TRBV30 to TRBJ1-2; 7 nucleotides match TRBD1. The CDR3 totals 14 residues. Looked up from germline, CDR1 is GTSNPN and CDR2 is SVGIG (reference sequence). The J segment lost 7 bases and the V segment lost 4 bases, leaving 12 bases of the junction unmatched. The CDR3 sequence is CAWTTRRGLGGYTF. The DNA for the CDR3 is TGTGCCTGGACCACTCGGAGGGGGCTGGGTGGCTACACCTTC.

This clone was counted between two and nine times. CDR3 in DNA: TGTGCCAGCAGCCCGACCCGGGTCGATGAAGCTTTCTTT. It specifies CASSPTRVDEAFF. The gene calls are TRBV5-4 and TRBJ1-1; D not resolved. The CDR3 loop spans 13 amino acids. The germline V and J ends were trimmed by 4 bases and 7 bases, with 14 bases remaining between them. The germline V gene has CDR1 SGHNT and CDR2 YYREEE (reference sequence).

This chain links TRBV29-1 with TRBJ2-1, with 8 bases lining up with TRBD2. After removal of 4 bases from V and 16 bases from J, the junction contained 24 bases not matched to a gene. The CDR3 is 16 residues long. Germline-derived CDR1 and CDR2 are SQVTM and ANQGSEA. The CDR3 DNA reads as TGCAGCGTTGTTCCTAGCGGGCCCGGGTTGTTGCGCTCGGGATTCTTC. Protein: CSVVPSGPGLLRSGFF.

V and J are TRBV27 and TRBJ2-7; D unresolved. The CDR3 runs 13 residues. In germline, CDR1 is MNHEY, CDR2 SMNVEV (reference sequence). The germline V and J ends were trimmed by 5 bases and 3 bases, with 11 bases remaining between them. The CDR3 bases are TGTGCCAGCAGTCCCAATATAGACTACGAGCAGTACTTC. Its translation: CASSPNIDYEQYF.

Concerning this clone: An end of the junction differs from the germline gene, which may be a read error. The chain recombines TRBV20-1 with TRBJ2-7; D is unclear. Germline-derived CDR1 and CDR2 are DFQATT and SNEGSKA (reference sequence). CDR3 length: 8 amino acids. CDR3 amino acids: CSARQVGF. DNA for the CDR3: TGCAGTGCTAGACAGGTGGGCTTC.

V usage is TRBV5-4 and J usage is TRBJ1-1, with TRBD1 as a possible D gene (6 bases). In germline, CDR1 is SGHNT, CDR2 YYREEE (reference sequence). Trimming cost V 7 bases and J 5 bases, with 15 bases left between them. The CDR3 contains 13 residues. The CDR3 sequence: CASAPQGRTEAFF. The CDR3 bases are TGTGCCAGCGCCCCACAGGGTAGGACTGAAGCTTTCTTT.

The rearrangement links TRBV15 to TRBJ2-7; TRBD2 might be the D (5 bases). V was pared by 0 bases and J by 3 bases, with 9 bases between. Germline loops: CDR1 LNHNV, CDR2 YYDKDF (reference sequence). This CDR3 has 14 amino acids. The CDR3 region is CATSRDSGYYEQYF. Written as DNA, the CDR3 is TGTGCCACCAGCAGAGATTCGGGATACTACGAGCAGTACTTC.

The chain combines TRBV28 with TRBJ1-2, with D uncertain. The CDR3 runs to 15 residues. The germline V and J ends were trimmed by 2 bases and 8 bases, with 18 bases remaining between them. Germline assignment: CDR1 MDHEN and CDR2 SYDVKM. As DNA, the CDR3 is TGTGCCAGCAGTTTACTGGCCCCGGGGTCTAGGGGCTACACCTTC. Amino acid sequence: CASSLLAPGSRGYTF.

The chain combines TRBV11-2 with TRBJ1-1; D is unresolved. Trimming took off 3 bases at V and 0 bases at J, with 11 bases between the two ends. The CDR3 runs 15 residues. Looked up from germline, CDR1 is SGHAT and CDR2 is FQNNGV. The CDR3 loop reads CASSFSPSMNTEAFF. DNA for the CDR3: TGTGCCAGCAGCTTTAGCCCAAGCATGAACACTGAAGCTTTCTTT.

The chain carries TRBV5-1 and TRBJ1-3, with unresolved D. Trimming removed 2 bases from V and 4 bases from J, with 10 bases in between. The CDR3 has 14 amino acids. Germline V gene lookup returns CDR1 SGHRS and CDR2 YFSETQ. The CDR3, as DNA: TGCGCCAGCAGCTTAGACGGGAGGGGAAACACCATATATTTT. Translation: CASSLDGRGNTIYF.

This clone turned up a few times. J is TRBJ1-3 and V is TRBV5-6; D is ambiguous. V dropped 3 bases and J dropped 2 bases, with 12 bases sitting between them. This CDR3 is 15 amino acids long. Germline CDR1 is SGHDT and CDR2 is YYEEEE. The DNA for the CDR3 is TGTGCCAGCAGCTCGGTACGCTCTGCTGGAAACACCATATATTTT. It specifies CASSSVRSAGNTIYF. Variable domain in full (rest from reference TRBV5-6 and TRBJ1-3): DAGVTQSPTHLIKTRGQQVTLRCSPKSGHDTVSWYQQALGQGPQFIFQYYEEEERQRGNFPDRFSGHQFPNYSSELNVNALLLGDSALYLCASSSVRSAGNTIYFGEGSWLTVV.

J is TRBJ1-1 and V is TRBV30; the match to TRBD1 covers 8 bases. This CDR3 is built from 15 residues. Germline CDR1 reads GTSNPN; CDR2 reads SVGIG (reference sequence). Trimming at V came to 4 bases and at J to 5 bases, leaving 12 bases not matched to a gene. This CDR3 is CAWTPGTGVWTEAFF. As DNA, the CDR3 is TGTGCCTGGACCCCCGGGACAGGCGTTTGGACTGAAGCTTTCTTT.